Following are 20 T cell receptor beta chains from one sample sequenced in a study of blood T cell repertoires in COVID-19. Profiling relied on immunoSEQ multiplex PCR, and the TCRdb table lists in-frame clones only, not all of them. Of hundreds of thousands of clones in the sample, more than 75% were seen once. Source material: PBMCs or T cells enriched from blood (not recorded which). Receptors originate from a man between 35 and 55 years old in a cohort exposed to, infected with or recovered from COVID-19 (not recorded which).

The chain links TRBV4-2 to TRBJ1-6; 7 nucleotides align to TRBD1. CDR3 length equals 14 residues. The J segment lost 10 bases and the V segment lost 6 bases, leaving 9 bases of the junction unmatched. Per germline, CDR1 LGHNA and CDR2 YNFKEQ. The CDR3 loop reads CASRGEGAWSPLHF. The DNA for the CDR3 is TGTGCCAGCAGAGGTGAGGGGGCATGGTCACCCCTCCACTTT.

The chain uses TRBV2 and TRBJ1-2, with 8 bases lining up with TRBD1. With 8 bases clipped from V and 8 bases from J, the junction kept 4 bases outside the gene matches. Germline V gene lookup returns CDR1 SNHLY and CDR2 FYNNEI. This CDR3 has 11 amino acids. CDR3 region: CASSTGVGYTF. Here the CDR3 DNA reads TGTGCCAGCTCGACAGGGGTAGGCTACACCTTC.

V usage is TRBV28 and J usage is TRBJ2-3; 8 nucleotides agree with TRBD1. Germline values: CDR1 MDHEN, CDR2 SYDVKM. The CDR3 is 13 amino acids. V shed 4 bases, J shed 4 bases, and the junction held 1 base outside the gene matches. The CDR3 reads CASSYRGADTQYF. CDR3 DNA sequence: TGTGCCAGCAGTTACAGGGGGGCAGATACGCAGTATTTT.

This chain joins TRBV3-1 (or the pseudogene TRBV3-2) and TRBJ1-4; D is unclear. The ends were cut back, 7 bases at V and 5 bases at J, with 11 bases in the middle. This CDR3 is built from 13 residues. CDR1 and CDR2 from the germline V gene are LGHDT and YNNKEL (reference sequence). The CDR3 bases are TGTGCCAGCAAAGAACAGCACAATGAAAAACTGTTTTTT. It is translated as CASKEQHNEKLFF.

The CDR3: CASQLAGGSYNEQFF. The CDR3 coding sequence is TGTGCCAGCCAGCTAGCGGGTGGGTCCTACAATGAGCAGTTCTTC. The chain recombines TRBV25-1 with TRBJ2-1, with 8 bases aligning to TRBD2. The CDR3 spans 15 residues. Trimming removed 8 bases from V and 1 base from J; junction bases left unmatched: 7. The germline V gene has CDR1 MGHDK and CDR2 SYGVNS.

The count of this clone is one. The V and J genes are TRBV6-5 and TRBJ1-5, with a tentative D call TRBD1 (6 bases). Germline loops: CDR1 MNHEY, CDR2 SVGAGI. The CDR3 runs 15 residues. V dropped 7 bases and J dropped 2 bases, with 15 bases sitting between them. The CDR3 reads CASKSGRQGNQPQHF. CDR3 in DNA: TGTGCCAGCAAGTCTGGCAGACAGGGCAATCAGCCCCAGCATTTT.

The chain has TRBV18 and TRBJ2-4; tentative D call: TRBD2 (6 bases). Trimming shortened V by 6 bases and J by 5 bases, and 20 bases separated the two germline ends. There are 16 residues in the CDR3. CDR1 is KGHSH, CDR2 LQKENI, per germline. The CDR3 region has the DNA TGTGCCAGCTCGCTAAACCAGGGTTCGGGGGAAAACATTCAGTACTTC. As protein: CASSLNQGSGENIQYF.

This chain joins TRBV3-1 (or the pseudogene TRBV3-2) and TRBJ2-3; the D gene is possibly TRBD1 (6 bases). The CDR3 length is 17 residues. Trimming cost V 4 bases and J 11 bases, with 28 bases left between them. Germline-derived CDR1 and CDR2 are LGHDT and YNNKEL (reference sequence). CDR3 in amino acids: CASSLLYLTGASGRQYF. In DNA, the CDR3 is TGTGCCAGCAGCCTTTTGTATTTGACAGGTGCTTCGGGGAGGCAGTATTTT.

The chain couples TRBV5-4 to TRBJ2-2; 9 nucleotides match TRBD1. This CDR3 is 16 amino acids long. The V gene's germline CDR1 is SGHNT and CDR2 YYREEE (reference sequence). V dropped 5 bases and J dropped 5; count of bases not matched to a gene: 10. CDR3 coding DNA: TGTGCCAGCAGTCTACGAACCGGACAGGGGACCGGGGAGCTGTTTTTT. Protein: CASSLRTGQGTGELFF.

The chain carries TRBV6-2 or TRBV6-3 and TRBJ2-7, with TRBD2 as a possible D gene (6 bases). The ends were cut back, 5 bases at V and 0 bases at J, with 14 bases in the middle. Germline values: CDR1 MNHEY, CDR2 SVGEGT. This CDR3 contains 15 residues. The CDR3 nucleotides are TGTGCCAGCAGTATACCGGGACTCACCTCCTACGAGCAGTACTTC. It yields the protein CASSIPGLTSYEQYF.

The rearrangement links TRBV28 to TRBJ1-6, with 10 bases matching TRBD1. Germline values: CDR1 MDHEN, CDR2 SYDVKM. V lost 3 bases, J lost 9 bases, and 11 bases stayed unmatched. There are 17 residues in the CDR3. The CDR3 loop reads CASSFLGMGQGFSPLHF. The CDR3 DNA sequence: TGTGCCAGCAGTTTTTTGGGGATGGGACAGGGGTTTTCACCCCTCCACTTT.

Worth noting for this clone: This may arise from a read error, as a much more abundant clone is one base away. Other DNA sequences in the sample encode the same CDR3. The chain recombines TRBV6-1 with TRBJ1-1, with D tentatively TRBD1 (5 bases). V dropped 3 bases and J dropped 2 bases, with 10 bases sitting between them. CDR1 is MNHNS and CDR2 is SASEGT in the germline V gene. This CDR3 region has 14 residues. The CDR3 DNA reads TGTGCCAGCAGTGAGTGGCAGGGCAACACTGAAGCTTTCTTT. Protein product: CASSEWQGNTEAFF.

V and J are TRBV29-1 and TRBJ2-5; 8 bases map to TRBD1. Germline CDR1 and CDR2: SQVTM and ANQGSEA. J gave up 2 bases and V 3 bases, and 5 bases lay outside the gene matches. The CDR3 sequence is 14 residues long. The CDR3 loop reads CSVDTGQAQETQYF. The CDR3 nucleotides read TGCAGCGTTGACACGGGACAGGCTCAAGAGACCCAGTACTTC.

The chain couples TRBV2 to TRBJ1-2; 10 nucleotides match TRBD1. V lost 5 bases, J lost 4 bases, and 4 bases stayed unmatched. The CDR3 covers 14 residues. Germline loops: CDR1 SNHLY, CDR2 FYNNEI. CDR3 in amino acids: CASSLRTGGYGYTF. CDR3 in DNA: TGTGCCAGCAGTCTCCGGACAGGGGGCTATGGCTACACCTTC.

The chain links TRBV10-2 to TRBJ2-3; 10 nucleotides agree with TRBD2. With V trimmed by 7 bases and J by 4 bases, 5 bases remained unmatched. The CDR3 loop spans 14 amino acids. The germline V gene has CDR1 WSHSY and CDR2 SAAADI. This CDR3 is CASKPSGSSDTQYF. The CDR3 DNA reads TGCGCCAGCAAACCTAGCGGGAGTTCAGATACGCAGTATTTT.

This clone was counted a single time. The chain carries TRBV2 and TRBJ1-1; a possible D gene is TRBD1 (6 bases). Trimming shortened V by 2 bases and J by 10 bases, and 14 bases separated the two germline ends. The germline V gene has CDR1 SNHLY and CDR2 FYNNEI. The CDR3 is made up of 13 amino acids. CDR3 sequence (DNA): TGTGCCAGCAGTGAATTCAAACAGGGTGGAGCTTTCTTT. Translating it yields CASSEFKQGGAFF.

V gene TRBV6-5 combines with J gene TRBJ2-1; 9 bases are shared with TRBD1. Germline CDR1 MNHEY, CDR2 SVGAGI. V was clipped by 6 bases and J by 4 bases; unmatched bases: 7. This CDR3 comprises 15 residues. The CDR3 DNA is TGTGCCAGCAGCATCCGGGACAGGGCATACAATGAGCAGTTCTTC. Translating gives CASSIRDRAYNEQFF.

The CDR3 DNA reads as TGTGCCTGGGAGGGACAGGAAAAGAATGAGCAGTTCTTC. Translation: CAWEGQEKNEQFF. V usage is TRBV30 and J usage is TRBJ2-1; TRBD1 agrees at 8 bases. CDR1 is GTSNPN, CDR2 SVGIG, per germline (reference sequence). The ends lost 5 bases at V and 7 bases at J; junction bases unmatched: 7. The CDR3 runs to 13 residues.

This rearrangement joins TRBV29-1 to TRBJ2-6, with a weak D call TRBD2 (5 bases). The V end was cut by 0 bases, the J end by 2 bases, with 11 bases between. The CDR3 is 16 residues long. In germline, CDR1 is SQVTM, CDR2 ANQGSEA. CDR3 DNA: TGCAGCGTTGAAGATCCGTTACTAGCTGGGGCCAACGTCCTGACTTTC. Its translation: CSVEDPLLAGANVLTF.

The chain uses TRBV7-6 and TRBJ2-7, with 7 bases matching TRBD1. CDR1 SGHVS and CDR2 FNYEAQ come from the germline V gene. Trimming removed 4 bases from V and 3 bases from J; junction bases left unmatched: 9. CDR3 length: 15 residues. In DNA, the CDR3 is TGTGCCAGCAGCTCCTCCGGGACAGAGAACTACGAGCAGTACTTC. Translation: CASSSSGTENYEQYF.